This T cell receptor (beta chain) originates from a study of ipilimumab plus nivolumab after autologous stem cell transplantation. Overall study context: Patients received a median of about five ipilimumab and roughly eight nivolumab doses. Study results and limitations: TCR repertoire, Treg phenotype and gut microbiota reportedly support more study of this approach.

Patients got ipilimumab 1 mg/kg beginning 14 to 28 days post-transplant. CDR1 and CDR2 (germline): SGHDT, YYEEEE. J lost 6 bases, V lost 1 base, and 6 bases had no gene match. This CDR3 spans 15 amino acids. Assay: immunoSEQ multiplex PCR; the TCRdb copy retains only in-frame clones and omits some. Found here are over 2,000 clones, more than 80% of them singletons; the top ten hold more than 1.5%. Comment on this clone: Its antigen is not identified.

The receptor was derived from a male donor with primary mediastinal lymphoma. Sequencing was performed on PBMCs, taken in a trial of ipilimumab plus nivolumab as post-transplant consolidation. The chain carries TRBV5-6 and TRBJ1-2; 10 positions agree with TRBD1. The CDR3 loop reads CASSLWDRGVHGYTF. The CDR3 DNA sequence: TGTGCCAGCAGCTTGTGGGACAGGGGTGTGCATGGCTACACCTTC. The variable domain in full, with the rest retrieved from reference TRBV5-6 and TRBJ1-2, is DAGVTQSPTHLIKTRGQQVTLRCSPKSGHDTVSWYQQALGQGPQFIFQYYEEEERQRGNFPDRFSGHQFPNYSSELNVNALLLGDSALYLCASSLWDRGVHGYTFGSGTRLTVV.